The 23 T cell receptor beta chains presented below share a single source sample, sequenced in a study of cytomegalovirus exposure and HLA in healthy donors. The PCR contained 60 Vbeta and 13 Jbeta primers. Data came from immunoSEQ multiplex PCR; TCRdb stores just in-frame clones and leaves some out. Here the sample spans roughly 110,000 clones, about 75% being singletons. Sequenced sample: PBMCs. The receptors stem from a male donor in good health and CMV-seropositive.

The gene calls are TRBV5-3 and TRBJ2-5, with 11 bases fitting TRBD2. TRBV5-3 qualifies as an ORF whose function is uncertain. Trimming took 4 bases from V and 3 from J; bases not matched to a gene: 2. The CDR3 extends over 14 amino acids. CDR3 sequence (DNA): TGTGCCAGAAGCAGTAGCGGGGGGGAAGAGACCCAGTACTTC. It encodes CARSSSGGEETQYF.

The chain combines TRBV6-5 with TRBJ2-1; 7 bases map to TRBD1. V trimming: 3 bases; J trimming: 6 bases; junction bases outside the gene matches: 8. The length of the CDR3 is 15 residues. Per the germline V gene, CDR1 is MNHEY and CDR2 is SVGAGI. DNA for the CDR3: TGTGCCAGCAGTTATTCCCAGACAGGGACCAATGAGCAGTTCTTC. Amino acid sequence: CASSYSQTGTNEQFF.

The genes are TRBV5-1 and TRBJ2-3, with D possibly TRBD2 on 5 matching bases. The V end lost 0 bases, the J end lost 3 bases, and 5 bases lay between the germline ends. Germline V gene sequence: CDR1 SGHRS, CDR2 YFSETQ. This CDR3 region has 13 residues. CDR3 in amino acids: CASSLAGTDTQYF. DNA of the CDR3: TGCGCCAGCAGCTTGGCGGGGACAGATACGCAGTATTTT.

With regard to this clone: The same CDR3 arises from other DNA sequences in this sample as well. V gene TRBV28 combines with J gene TRBJ1-2; unclear D gene. Trimming cost V 3 bases and J 4 bases, with 6 bases left between them. Germline values: CDR1 MDHEN, CDR2 SYDVKM. CDR3 size: 12 residues. CDR3 bases: TGTGCCAGCAGTTTTAATAGCTATGGCTACACCTTC. Translation gives CASSFNSYGYTF.

This chain connects TRBV18 to TRBJ2-3; D remains ambiguous. In germline, CDR1 is KGHSH, CDR2 LQKENI. Deletions cut 5 bases from V and 1 base from J, with 7 bases between. This CDR3 has 13 amino acids. CDR3 protein: CASSYPRTDTQYF. CDR3 DNA sequence: TGTGCCAGCTCATATCCCCGCACAGATACGCAGTATTTT.

The table lists this clone with a few counts. The rearrangement joins TRBV7-2 to TRBJ2-7; possible D gene TRBD2, 7 bases. Deletions cut 5 bases from V and 4 bases from J, with 18 bases between. Germline CDR1 SGHTA, CDR2 FQGNSA. This CDR3 is built from 15 residues. CDR3 protein: CASSKGGGVSYEQYF. The CDR3, as DNA: TGTGCCAGCAGCAAAGGGGGAGGGGTTTCATACGAGCAGTACTTC. The full variable domain, in which reference TRBV7-2 and TRBJ2-7 provide the parts outside the CDR3, is GAGVSQSPSNKVTEKGKDVELRCDPISGHTALYWYRQSLGQGLEFLIYFQGNSAPDKSGLPSDRFSAERTGGSVSTLTIQRTQQEDSAVYLCASSKGGGVSYEQYFGPGTRLTVT.

The chain employs TRBV7-6 and TRBJ2-3; 13 bases are a match to TRBD2. The germline gives CDR1 SGHVS, CDR2 FNYEAQ. V lost 6 bases, J lost 5 bases, and 5 bases stayed unmatched. CDR3 length: 15 residues. CDR3 DNA sequence: TGTGCCAGCAGTCCTCGGACTAGCGGGGGAGATACGCAGTATTTT. Its translation is CASSPRTSGGDTQYF.

V and J are TRBV7-9 and TRBJ2-7; no firm D call. The CDR3 covers 16 residues. Germline lookup yields CDR1 SEHNR and CDR2 FQNEAQ (reference sequence). The V end lost 3 bases, the J end lost 3 bases, and 18 bases lay between the germline ends. The CDR3 coding sequence is TGTGCCAGCAGCTTCCCCGAGGTACACAAAAACTACGAGCAGTACTTC. Residues: CASSFPEVHKNYEQYF.

This sequence joins TRBV5-1 and TRBJ2-7; 7 positions match TRBD2. Germline CDR1 SGHRS, CDR2 YFSETQ. Trimming cost V 2 bases and J 2 bases; bases outside gene matches: 7. The CDR3 has 15 residues. CDR3 loop: CASSLLALSAYEQYF. The CDR3 DNA reads as TGCGCCAGCAGCTTACTAGCGCTTTCTGCCTACGAGCAGTACTTC.

The chain links TRBV4-1 to TRBJ1-4; TRBD1 might be the D (6 bases). Germline values: CDR1 MGHRA, CDR2 YSYEKL. The V gene lost 6 bases and the J gene lost 8 bases, with 16 bases spanning the gap. The CDR3 has 14 residues. This CDR3 reads CASSRGGVGEKLFF. The CDR3 nucleotides read TGCGCCAGCAGTCGGGGGGGCGTTGGGGAAAAACTGTTTTTT.

The rearrangement links TRBV5-1 to TRBJ2-2; 7 bases agree with TRBD2. This CDR3 contains 16 residues. CDR1 and CDR2 (germline): SGHRS, YFSETQ. With 0 bases clipped from V and 0 bases from J, the junction kept 2 bases outside the gene matches. CDR3 coding DNA: TGCGCCAGCAGCTTGGCGGGGGGAGCGAACACCGGGGAGCTGTTTTTT. Its protein product is CASSLAGGANTGELFF.

V and J are TRBV28 and TRBJ1-2; no definite D call. The CDR3 totals 12 residues. V lost 9 bases, J lost 6 bases, and 14 bases lay in between. Germline CDR1 reads MDHEN; CDR2 reads SYDVKM. The CDR3 reads CASMSLTHGYTF. The CDR3 DNA reads TGTGCCAGTATGTCATTGACTCATGGCTACACCTTC.

In its sample, this clone was seen once. V is TRBV10-3 and J is TRBJ1-2, with TRBD1 as a possible D gene (5 bases). This CDR3 comprises 14 residues. V was clipped by 0 bases and J by 4 bases, with 9 bases between them. CDR1 is ENHRY and CDR2 is SYGVKD in the germline V gene. As DNA, the CDR3 is TGTGCCATCAGTGAGTCAGGGGATTCCTATGGCTACACCTTC. Translated, it gives CAISESGDSYGYTF.

This clone was seen only once. As DNA, the CDR3 is TGTGCCAGCAGTTTGGGACAGGACCTTAAGCAGTTCTTC. It codes for CASSLGQDLKQFF. V and J are TRBV28 and TRBJ2-1; 8 bases match TRBD1. The CDR3 runs to 13 residues. The trim removed 3 bases at V and 11 bases at J, leaving 6 bases unmatched. CDR1 and CDR2 from the germline V gene are MDHEN and SYDVKM.

The chain joins TRBV18 to TRBJ1-1; D is unclear. The germline CDR1 and CDR2 sequences are KGHSH and LQKENI. The CDR3 runs 13 residues. Trimming cost V 4 bases and J 3 bases, with 9 bases left between them. The DNA for the CDR3 is TGTGCCAGCTCACTCGCAGCGGACACTGAAGCTTTCTTT. Protein sequence: CASSLAADTEAFF.

The genes are TRBV18 and TRBJ1-3; 7 bases are a match to TRBD1. CDR1 and CDR2 (germline): KGHSH, LQKENI. The CDR3 totals 20 residues. V dropped 2 bases and J dropped 0; count of bases not matched to a gene: 16. CDR3 protein: CASSPLAAGGLLRSGNTIYF. In nucleotides, the CDR3 is TGTGCCAGCTCACCATTGGCGGCAGGGGGGCTACTACGCTCTGGAAACACCATATATTTT.

This chain links TRBV6-5 with TRBJ1-2; 11 nucleotides line up with TRBD1. This CDR3 has 15 residues. Germline V gives CDR1 MNHEY, CDR2 SVGAGI. J was trimmed by 4 bases and V by 6 bases; bases with no gene match: 7. Written as DNA, the CDR3 is TGTGCCAGCAGACTCTCCGGGACAGGGGGCTATGGCTACACCTTC. It encodes CASRLSGTGGYGYTF.

The V gene is TRBV19, the J gene TRBJ2-7, with 7 bases lining up with TRBD1. Germline CDR1 is LNHDA and CDR2 is SQIVND (reference sequence). This CDR3 is built from 15 residues. The ends lost 2 bases at V and 3 bases at J; junction bases unmatched: 7. The CDR3 region has the DNA TGTGCCAGTAGTATACCAGGGACAGACTACTACGAGCAGTACTTC. The encoded protein is CASSIPGTDYYEQYF.

The chain carries TRBV4-1 and TRBJ2-7; 9 bases line up with TRBD1. Germline V lookup: CDR1 MGHRA, CDR2 YSYEKL. Trimming removed 2 bases from V and 0 bases from J; junction bases left unmatched: 8. The CDR3 spans 17 residues. The CDR3 DNA is TGCGCCAGCAGCCAACACAGGGGGCCCTACCCCTCCTACGAGCAGTACTTC. It encodes CASSQHRGPYPSYEQYF.

This chain uses TRBV4-1 with TRBJ1-2; TRBD1 matches at 7 bases. V lost 2 bases to trimming and J lost 2 bases; unmatched junction nucleotides: 8. CDR3 length: 16 amino acids. In germline, CDR1 is MGHRA, CDR2 YSYEKL. CDR3: CASSQNALDRNYGYTF. The CDR3 DNA sequence: TGCGCCAGCAGCCAAAACGCTCTGGACAGGAACTATGGCTACACCTTC.

V and J are TRBV5-1 and TRBJ2-3; 8 nucleotides line up with TRBD1. V was pared by 4 bases and J by 13 bases, with 8 bases of the junction left unmatched. CDR3 length: 12 amino acids. The germline CDR1 and CDR2 sequences are SGHRS and YFSETQ. CDR3 amino acids: CASSEDRGVKYF. DNA of the CDR3: TGCGCCAGCAGCGAAGACAGGGGAGTAAAGTATTTT.

The J gene is TRBJ2-7, the V gene TRBV10-3; D remains ambiguous. V shed 5 bases and J shed 5 bases, with 7 bases lying between them. Germline CDR1 reads ENHRY; CDR2 reads SYGVKD. The CDR3 is 11 amino acids. The CDR3 sequence is CAISREHEQYF. CDR3 in DNA: TGTGCCATCAGTCGAGAGCACGAGCAGTACTTC.

In regard to this clone: An end of the junction differs from the germline gene, which may be a read error. V gene TRBV7-9 combines with J gene TRBJ1-6; D remains unclear. The CDR3 has 15 residues. From germline, CDR1 is SEHNR and CDR2 FQNEAQ (reference sequence). CDR3 coding DNA: TGTGCCAGCAGCTTAATGTCAGGCGATAATTCACCCCTCAACTTT. This codes for CASSLMSGDNSPLNF.